This T cell receptor (beta chain) was documented in a study of CD8+ T cells in alopecia areata. Study as a whole: Affected scalp percentage gauged treated patients' severity.

This clone was recorded only once. Its antigen is undetermined. Study findings and constraints: Any link of baseline CD8+ expansion to response, resting on one nonresponder, remains uncertain.

As the sequencing template, cDNA was produced by extracting RNA and reverse transcribing it. The assay was immunoSEQ multiplex PCR, and TCRdb's table has in-frame clones only and misses some. The table shows roughly 250,000 clones, with 60% occurring only once. Specified treatment: oral pan-JAK inhibitor, 5-10 mg twice daily. V lost 9 bases to trimming and J lost 1 base, with 10 bases between them. Looked up from germline, CDR1 is SEHNR and CDR2 is FQNEAQ (reference sequence). CDR3 length equals 13 residues. Sequencing used CD4+ T cells sorted from blood, obtained around week 54, from a patient treated with tofacitinib. The chain links TRBV7-9 to TRBJ1-5; TRBD1 is a possible D gene (5 bases). The TCR comes from a human donor with alopecia areata. Here the CDR3 reads CASQTESNQPQHF. In DNA form, the CDR3 reads TGTGCCAGTCAGACAGAGAGCAATCAGCCCCAGCATTTT.